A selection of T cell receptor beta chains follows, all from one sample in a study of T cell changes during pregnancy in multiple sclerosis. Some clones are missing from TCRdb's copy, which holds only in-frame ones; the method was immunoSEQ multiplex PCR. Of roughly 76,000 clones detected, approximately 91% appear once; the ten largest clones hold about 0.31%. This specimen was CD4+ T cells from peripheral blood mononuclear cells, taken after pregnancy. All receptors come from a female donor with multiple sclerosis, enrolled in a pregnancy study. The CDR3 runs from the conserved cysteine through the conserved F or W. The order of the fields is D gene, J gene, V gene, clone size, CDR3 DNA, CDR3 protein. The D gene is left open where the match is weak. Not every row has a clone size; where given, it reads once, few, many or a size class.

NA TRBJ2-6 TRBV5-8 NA TGTGCCAGCTATCGAAACAGGCCCAGCTCTGGGGCCAACGTCCTGACTTTC CASYRNRPSSGANVLTF
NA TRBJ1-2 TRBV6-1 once TGTGCCAGCATGGACACCTCAAACTATGGCTACACCTTC CASMDTSNYGYTF
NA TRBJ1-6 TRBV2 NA TGTGCCAGCCGACCCCCGGCAGGGCAGGGTAATTCACCCCTCCACTTT CASRPPAGQGNSPLHF
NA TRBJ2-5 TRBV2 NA TGTGCCAGCGTGGCCCCTTGGGAGGAGACCCAGTACTTC CASVAPWEETQYF
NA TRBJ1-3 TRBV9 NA TGTGCCAGCAGCTCCCGAAGGGGGTTTGGAAACACCATATATTTT CASSSRRGFGNTIYF
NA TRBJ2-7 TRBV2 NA TGTGCCAGCAGCCGTAGCTCCTACGAGCAGTACTTC CASSRSSYEQYF
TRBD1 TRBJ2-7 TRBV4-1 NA TGCGCCAGCAGCTCCGGACAGGGGGCAGTGAACGAGCAGTACTTC CASSSGQGAVNEQYF
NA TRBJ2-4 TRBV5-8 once TGTGCCAGCAGCTTGGCGGCTGGGGCGCTAGCCAAAAACATTCAGTACTTC CASSLAAGALAKNIQYF
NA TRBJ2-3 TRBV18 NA TGTGCCAGCTCACCGACCGGGGGGCCAGATACGCAGTATTTT CASSPTGGPDTQYF
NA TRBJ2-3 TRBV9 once TGTGCCAGCAGCGTAGGAGAGGGGGAGATCACAGATACGCAGTATTTT CASSVGEGEITDTQYF
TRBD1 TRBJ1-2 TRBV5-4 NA TGTGCCAGCAGTGAGGGGACAGGGCACTATGGCTACACCTTC CASSEGTGHYGYTF
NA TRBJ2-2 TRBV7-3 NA TGTGCCAGCAGCTTAGGGCCACTAGGGAACACCGGGGAGCTGTTTTTT CASSLGPLGNTGELFF
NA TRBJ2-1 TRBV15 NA TGTGCCACCAGCAGAGATAGGTCAGGCTACAATGAGCAGTTCTTC CATSRDRSGYNEQFF
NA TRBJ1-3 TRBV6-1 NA TGTGCCAGCTTCCGAAGGGACTGGGGATCGAACACCATATATTTT CASFRRDWGSNTIYF
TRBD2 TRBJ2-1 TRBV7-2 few TGTGCCAGCAGCACGCGACTAGCGCGGCACAATGAGCAGTTCTTC CASSTRLARHNEQFF
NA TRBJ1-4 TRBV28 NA TGTGCCAGCAGTTTAGGAGGAGCAACTAATGAAAAACTGTTTTTT CASSLGGATNEKLFF
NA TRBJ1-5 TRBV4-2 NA TGTGCCAGCAGCCAAGAATCAGGGAGGAATCAGCCCCAGCATTTT CASSQESGRNQPQHF
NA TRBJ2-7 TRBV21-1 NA TGTGCCAGCAGCAAAGAGCCCCTTGTCTACTCCTACGAGCAGTACTTC CASSKEPLVYSYEQYF
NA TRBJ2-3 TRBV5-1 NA TGCGCCAGCAGCTTGGACTCGTACACAGATACGCAGTATTTT CASSLDSYTDTQYF
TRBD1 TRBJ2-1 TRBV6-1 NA TGTGCCAGCAGTAAAACCGGGACAGACAATGAGCAGTTCTTC CASSKTGTDNEQFF
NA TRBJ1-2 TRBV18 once TGTGCCAGCTCACCTCTAATTTATGGCTACACCTTC CASSPLIYGYTF
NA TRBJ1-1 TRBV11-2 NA TGTGCCAGCAGCTTAGATCTATTGAACACTGAAGCTTTCTTT CASSLDLLNTEAFF
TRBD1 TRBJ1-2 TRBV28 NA TGTGCCAGCAGTTTAGGAACAGGGGGCTATGGCTACACCTTC CASSLGTGGYGYTF
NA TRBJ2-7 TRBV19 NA TGTGCCAGACGTAGAGCCTACGAGCAGTACTTC CARRRAYEQYF
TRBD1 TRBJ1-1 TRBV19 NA TGTGCCAGTAGTATCGTCCCCGGGACAGGGGCCGGTACTGAAGCTTTCTTT CASSIVPGTGAGTEAFF
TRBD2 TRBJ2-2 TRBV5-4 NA TGTGCCAGCAGCTTGAGTCTCCGGACTAGTAACACCGGGGAGCTGTTTTTT CASSLSLRTSNTGELFF
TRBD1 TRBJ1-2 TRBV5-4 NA TGTGCCAGCAGCTTGCAGGGGGCGAAATATGGCTACACCTTC CASSLQGAKYGYTF
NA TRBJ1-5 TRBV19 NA TGTGCCAGTAGTTCCCTCCCCCTCAGGGGTCAGCCCCAGCATTTT CASSSLPLRGQPQHF
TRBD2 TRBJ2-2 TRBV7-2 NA TGTGCCAGCTCCGCTAGCGGGAGAAACACCGAGGAGCTGTTTTTT CASSASGRNTEELFF
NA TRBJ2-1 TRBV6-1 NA TGTGCCAGCTCAATTCCCCCCTACAATGAGCAGTTCTTC CASSIPPYNEQFF
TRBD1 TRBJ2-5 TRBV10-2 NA TGCGCCAGCCGCACCCAAGGGACAGGGATATTGGAGACCCAGTACTTC CASRTQGTGILETQYF
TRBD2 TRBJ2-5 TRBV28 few TGTGCCACCCGACAGGTAGCGGGAGGACGGCCGGAGACCCAGTACTTC CATRQVAGGRPETQYF
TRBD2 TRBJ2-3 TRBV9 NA TGTGCCAGCAGCTTTCGGACTAGCGGGGTATATACGCAGTATTTT CASSFRTSGVYTQYF
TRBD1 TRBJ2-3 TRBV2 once TGTGCCAGCAGTGTGAGTAAGGGGGCCAGAGATACGCAGTATTTT CASSVSKGARDTQYF
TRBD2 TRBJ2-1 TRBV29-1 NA TGCAGCGCCCGGGGACTAGCGGTACCTAGTAAGCAGTTCTTC CSARGLAVPSKQFF
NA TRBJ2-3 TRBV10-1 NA TGCGCCAGCAGTGAGTCGACTAGGCAGACAGATACGCAGTATTTT CASSESTRQTDTQYF
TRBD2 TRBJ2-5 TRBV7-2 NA TGTGCCAGCAGCTTAGTCCGCTTGACTAGCGGATTCCAAGAGACCCAGTACTTC CASSLVRLTSGFQETQYF
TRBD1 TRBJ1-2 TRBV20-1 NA TGCAGTGCTGCGGGACAGACCTTTCCCACCTTC CSAAGQTFPTF
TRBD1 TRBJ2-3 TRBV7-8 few TGTGCCAGCAGCTTCCCGACAGGGTCAAATACGCAGTATTTT CASSFPTGSNTQYF
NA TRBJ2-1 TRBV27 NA TGTGCCAGCAGTTTTAAGCCCAATGAGCAGTTCTTC CASSFKPNEQFF
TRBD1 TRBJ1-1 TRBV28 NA TGTGCCAGCAGTACCCGCGGACAGGCGGACTTT CASSTRGQADF
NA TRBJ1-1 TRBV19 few TGTGCCAGTAAGAGCCCAATAAACACTGAAGCTTTCTTT CASKSPINTEAFF
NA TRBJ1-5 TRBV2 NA TGTGCCAGCAGTGAGGGGAGGGGAGGCAATCAGCCCCAGCATTTT CASSEGRGGNQPQHF
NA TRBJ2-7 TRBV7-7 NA TGTGCCAGCAGCTTCTCTCCCGGAGTCGAGCAGTACTTC CASSFSPGVEQYF
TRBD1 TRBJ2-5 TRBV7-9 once TGTGCCAGCAGCTCCAGGGGGCCAGAGACCCAGTACTTC CASSSRGPETQYF
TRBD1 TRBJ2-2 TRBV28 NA TGTGCCAGCACCGGGGACAGGGTTAACACCGGGGAGCTGTTTTTT CASTGDRVNTGELFF
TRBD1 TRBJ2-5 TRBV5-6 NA TGTGCCAGCAGCTGGGGACAGGGGTCTCCAGAGACCCAGTACTTC CASSWGQGSPETQYF
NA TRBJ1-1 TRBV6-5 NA TGTGCCAGCAGCGCGACCGACAGATTGAACACTGAAGCTTTCTTT CASSATDRLNTEAFF
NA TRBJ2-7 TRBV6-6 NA TGTGCCAGCAGTTATACAGGGAGGGTCCACGAGCAGTACTTC CASSYTGRVHEQYF
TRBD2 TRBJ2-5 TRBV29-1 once TGCAGCGTTGAAACTAGCGGGAGCCAGGAGACCCAGTACTTC CSVETSGSQETQYF
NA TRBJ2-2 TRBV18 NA TGTGCCAGCTCCTCAGGGTACACCGGGGAGCTGTTTTTT CASSSGYTGELFF
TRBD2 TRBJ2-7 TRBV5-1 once TGCGCCAGCAGCTTAGGGACTAGCGGGGGGGACATCTCCTACGAGCAGTACTTC CASSLGTSGGDISYEQYF
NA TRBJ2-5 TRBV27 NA TGTGCCAGCAGTTCCCTACTTCGGGAGACCCAGTACTTC CASSSLLRETQYF
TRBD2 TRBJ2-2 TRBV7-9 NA TGTGCCAGCAGCTTATGGCCTAGCGGGCCACGTGTTTCCGGGGAGCTGTTTTTT CASSLWPSGPRVSGELFF